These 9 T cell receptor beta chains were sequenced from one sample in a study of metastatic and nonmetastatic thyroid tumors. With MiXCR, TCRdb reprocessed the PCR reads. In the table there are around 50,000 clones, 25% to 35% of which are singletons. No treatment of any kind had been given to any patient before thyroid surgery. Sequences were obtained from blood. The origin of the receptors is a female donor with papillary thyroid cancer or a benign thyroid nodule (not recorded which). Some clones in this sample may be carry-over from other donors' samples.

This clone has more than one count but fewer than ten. The CDR3 sequence: CASSPTGPFNYGYTF. The CDR3 region has the DNA TGTGCCAGTAGTCCCACCGGGCCCTTTAACTATGGCTACACCTTC. The genes are TRBV19 and TRBJ1-2, with D hard to call. Germline loops: CDR1 LNHDA, CDR2 SQIVND (reference sequence). V shed 5 bases and J shed 1 base, with 14 bases lying between them. The CDR3 length is 15 residues.

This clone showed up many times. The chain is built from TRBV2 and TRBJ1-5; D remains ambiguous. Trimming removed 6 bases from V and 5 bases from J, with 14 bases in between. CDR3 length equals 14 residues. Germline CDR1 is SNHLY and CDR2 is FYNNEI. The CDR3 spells CASSLNGVDQPQHF. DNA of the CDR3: TGTGCCAGCAGCTTAAACGGAGTGGATCAGCCCCAGCATTTT.

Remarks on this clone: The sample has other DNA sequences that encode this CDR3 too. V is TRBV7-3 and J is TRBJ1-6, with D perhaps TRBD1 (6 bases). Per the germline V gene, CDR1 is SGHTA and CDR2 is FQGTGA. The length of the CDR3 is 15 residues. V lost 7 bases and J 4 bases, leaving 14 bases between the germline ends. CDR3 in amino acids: CASNGQGQYNSPLHF. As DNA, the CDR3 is TGTGCCAGCAACGGCCAGGGGCAGTATAATTCACCCCTCCACTTT.

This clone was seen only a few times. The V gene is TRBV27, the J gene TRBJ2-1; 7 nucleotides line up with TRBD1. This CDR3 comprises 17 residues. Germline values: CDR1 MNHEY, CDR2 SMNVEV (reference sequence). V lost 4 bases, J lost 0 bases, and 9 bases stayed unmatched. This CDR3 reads CASSSPLRTGSYNEQFF. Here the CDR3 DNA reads TGTGCCAGCAGTTCCCCCCTTAGGACAGGCTCCTACAATGAGCAGTTCTTC.

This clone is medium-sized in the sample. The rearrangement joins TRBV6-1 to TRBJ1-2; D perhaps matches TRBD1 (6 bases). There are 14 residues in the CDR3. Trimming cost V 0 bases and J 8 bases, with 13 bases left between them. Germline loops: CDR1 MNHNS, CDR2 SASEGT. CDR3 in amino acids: CASSEAGGARGYTF. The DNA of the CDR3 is TGTGCCAGCAGTGAAGCGGGGGGGGCGAGGGGCTACACCTTC.

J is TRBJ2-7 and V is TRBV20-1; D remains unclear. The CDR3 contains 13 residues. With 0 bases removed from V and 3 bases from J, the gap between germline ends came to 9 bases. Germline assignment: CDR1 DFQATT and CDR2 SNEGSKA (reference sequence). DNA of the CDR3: TGCAGTGCTAGAGATCCAGGAATCTACGAGCAGTACTTC. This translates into CSARDPGIYEQYF.

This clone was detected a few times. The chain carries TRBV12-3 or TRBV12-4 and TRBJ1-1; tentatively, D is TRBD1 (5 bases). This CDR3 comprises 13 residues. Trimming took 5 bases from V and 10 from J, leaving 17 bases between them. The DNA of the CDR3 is TGTGCCAGCAGTCTGGGACCCCTCTCCACAGCTTTCTTT. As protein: CASSLGPLSTAFF.

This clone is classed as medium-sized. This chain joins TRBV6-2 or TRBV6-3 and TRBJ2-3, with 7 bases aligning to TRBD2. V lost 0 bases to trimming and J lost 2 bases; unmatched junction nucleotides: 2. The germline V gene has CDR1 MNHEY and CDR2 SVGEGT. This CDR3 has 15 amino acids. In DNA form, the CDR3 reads TGTGCCAGCAGTTACTCGGCGGGGGACACAGATACGCAGTATTTT. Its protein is CASSYSAGDTDTQYF.

The CDR3 region is CSATRWTGRQPQHF. In DNA, the CDR3 is TGCAGTGCTACCAGATGGACAGGCCGGCAGCCCCAGCATTTT. The rearrangement links TRBV20-1 to TRBJ1-5; 7 nucleotides match TRBD1. The germline gives CDR1 DFQATT, CDR2 SNEGSKA (reference sequence). This CDR3 region has 14 residues. The ends lost 4 bases at V and 7 bases at J; junction bases unmatched: 10.